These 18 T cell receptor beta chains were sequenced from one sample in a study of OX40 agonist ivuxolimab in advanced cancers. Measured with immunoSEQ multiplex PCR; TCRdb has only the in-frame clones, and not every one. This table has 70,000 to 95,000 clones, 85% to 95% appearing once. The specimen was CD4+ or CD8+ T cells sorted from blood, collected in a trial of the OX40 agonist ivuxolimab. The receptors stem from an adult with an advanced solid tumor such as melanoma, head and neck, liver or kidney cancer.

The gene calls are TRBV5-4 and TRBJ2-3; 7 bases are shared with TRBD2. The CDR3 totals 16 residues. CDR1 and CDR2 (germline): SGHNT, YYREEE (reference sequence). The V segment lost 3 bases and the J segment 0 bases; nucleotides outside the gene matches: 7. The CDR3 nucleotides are TGTGCCAGCAGCTACCGGAGTAGCGGGAGCACAGATACGCAGTATTTT. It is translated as CASSYRSSGSTDTQYF.

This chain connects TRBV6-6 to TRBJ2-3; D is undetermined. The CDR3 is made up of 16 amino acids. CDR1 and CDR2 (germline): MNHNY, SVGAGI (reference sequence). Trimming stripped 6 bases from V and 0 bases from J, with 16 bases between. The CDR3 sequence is CASRALDSLSTDTQYF. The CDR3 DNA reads TGTGCCAGCAGGGCATTAGATTCTCTTAGCACAGATACGCAGTATTTT.

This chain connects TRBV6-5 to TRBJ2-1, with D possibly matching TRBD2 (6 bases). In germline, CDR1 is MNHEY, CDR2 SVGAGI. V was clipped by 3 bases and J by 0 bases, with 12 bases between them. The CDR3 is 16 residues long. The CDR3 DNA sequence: TGTGCCAGCAGTTATCGCGGGAAGAGCTCCTACAATGAGCAGTTCTTC. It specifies CASSYRGKSSYNEQFF.

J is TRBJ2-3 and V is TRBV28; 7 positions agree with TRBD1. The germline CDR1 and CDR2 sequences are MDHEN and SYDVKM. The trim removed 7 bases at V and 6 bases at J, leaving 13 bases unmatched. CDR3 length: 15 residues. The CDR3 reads CASTLRTGSGDTQYF. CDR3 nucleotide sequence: TGTGCCAGCACCCTAAGGACAGGAAGTGGTGATACGCAGTATTTT.

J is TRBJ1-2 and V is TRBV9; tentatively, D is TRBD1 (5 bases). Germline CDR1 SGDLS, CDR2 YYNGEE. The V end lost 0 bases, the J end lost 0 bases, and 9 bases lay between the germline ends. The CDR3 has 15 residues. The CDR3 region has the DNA TGTGCCAGCAGCGTAGTGACAGCGGCTAACTATGGCTACACCTTC. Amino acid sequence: CASSVVTAANYGYTF.

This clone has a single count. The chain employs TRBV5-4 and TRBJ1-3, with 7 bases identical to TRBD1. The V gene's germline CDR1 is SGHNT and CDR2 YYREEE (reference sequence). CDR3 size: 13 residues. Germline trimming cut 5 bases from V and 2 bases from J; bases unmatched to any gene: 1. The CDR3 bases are TGTGCCAGCAGGACAGGGACTGGAAACACCATATATTTT. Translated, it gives CASRTGTGNTIYF. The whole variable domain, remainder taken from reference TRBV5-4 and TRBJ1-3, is ETGVTQSPTHLIKTRGQQVTLRCSSQSGHNTVSWYQQALGQGPQFIFQYYREEENGRGNFPPRFSGLQFPNYSSELNVNALELDDSALYLCASRTGTGNTIYFGEGSWLTVV.

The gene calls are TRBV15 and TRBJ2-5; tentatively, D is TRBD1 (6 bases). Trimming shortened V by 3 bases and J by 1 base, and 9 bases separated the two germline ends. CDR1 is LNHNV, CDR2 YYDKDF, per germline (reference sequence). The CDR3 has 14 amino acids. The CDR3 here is CATSSQGPQETQYF. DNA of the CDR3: TGTGCCACCAGCAGTCAGGGGCCCCAAGAGACCCAGTACTTC. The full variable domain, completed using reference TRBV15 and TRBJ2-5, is DAMVIQNPRYQVTQFGKPVTLSCSQTLNHNVMYWYQQKSSQAPKLLFHYYDKDFNNEADTPDNFQSRRPNTSFCFLDIRSPGLGDTAMYLCATSSQGPQETQYFGPGTRLLVL.

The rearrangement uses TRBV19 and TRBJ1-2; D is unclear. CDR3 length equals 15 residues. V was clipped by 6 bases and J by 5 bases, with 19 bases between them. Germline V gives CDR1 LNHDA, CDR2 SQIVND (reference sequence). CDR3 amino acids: CASSGEDGWRYGYTF. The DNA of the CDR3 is TGTGCCAGTAGCGGGGAGGACGGGTGGAGATATGGCTACACCTTC.

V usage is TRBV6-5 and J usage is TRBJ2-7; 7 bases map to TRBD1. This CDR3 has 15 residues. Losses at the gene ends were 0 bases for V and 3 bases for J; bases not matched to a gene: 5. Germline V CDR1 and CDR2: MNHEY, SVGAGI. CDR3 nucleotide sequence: TGTGCCAGCAGTTACTCGAGACAGGGCCTCTACGAGCAGTACTTC. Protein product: CASSYSRQGLYEQYF.

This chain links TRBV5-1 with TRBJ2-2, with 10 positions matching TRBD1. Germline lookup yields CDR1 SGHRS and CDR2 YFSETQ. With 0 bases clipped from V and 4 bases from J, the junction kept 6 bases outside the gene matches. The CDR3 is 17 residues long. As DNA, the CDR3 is TGCGCCAGCAGCTTGGAGGACAGGGGGTTAAGCACCGGGGAGCTGTTTTTT. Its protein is CASSLEDRGLSTGELFF.

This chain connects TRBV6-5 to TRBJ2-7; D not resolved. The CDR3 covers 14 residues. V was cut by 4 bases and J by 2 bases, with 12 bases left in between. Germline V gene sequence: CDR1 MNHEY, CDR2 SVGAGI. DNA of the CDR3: TGTGCCAGCAGTTTGTTCGGGCAGACCTACGAGCAGTACTTC. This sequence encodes CASSLFGQTYEQYF.

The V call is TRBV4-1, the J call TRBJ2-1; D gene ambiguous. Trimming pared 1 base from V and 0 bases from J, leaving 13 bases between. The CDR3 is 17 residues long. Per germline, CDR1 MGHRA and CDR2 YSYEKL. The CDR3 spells CASSQGRLRSSYNEQFF. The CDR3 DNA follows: TGCGCCAGCAGCCAAGGCCGACTGAGGAGCTCCTACAATGAGCAGTTCTTC.

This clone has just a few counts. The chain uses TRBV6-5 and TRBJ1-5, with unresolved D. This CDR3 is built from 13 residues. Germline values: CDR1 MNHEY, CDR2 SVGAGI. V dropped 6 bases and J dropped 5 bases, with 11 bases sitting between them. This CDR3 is CASSVRKDQPQHF. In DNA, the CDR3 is TGTGCCAGCAGCGTCAGAAAAGATCAGCCCCAGCATTTT.

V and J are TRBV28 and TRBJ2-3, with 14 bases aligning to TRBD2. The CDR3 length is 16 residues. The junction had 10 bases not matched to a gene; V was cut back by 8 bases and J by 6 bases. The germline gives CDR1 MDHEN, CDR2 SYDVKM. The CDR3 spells CASPPGLAGARDTQYF. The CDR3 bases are TGTGCCAGCCCCCCGGGACTAGCGGGAGCAAGGGATACGCAGTATTTT.

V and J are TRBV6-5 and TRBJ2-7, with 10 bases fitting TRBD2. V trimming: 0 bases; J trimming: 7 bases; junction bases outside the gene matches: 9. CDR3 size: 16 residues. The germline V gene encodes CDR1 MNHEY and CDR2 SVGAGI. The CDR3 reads CASSYSASGSQREQYF. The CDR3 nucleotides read TGTGCCAGCAGTTACTCGGCTAGCGGGAGTCAGAGAGAGCAGTACTTC.

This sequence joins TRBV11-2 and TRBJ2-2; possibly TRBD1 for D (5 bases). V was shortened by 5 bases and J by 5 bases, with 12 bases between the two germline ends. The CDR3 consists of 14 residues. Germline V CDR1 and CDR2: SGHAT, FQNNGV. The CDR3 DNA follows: TGTGCCAGCAGCCCCCAGACAGATACCGGGGAGCTGTTTTTT. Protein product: CASSPQTDTGELFF. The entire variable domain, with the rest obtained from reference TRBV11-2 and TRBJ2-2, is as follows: EAGVAQSPRYKIIEKRQSVAFWCNPISGHATLYWYQQILGQGPKLLIQFQNNGVVDDSQLPKDRFSAERLKGVDSTLKIQPAKLEDSAVYLCASSPQTDTGELFFGEGSRLTVL.

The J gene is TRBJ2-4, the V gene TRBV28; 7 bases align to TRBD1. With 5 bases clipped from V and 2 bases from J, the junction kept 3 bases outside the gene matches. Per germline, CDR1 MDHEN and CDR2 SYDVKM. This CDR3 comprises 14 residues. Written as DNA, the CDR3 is TGTGCCAGCAGTGACAGGGCTTCCAAAAACATTCAGTACTTC. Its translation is CASSDRASKNIQYF.

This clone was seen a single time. CDR3 in amino acids: CASSLWTSGHTDTQYF. The CDR3 DNA follows: TGTGCCAGCAGTCTATGGACTAGCGGGCACACAGATACGCAGTATTTT. The chain recombines TRBV25-1 with TRBJ2-3, with 11 nucleotides matching TRBD2. This CDR3 is 16 amino acids long. CDR1 and CDR2 (germline): MGHDK, SYGVNS. V lost 5 bases to trimming and J lost 2 bases; unmatched junction nucleotides: 6.